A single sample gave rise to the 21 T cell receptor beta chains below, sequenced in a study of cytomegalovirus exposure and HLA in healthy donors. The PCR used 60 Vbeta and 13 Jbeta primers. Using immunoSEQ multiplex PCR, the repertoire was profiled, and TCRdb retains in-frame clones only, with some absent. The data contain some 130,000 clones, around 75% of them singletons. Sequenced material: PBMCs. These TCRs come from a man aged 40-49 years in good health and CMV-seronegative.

The CDR3 reads CASSGQQGNEQFF. CDR3 nucleotides: TGTGCCAGCAGCGGACAACAGGGAAATGAGCAGTTCTTC. This chain links TRBV5-4 with TRBJ2-1, with D possibly matching TRBD1 (6 bases). CDR3 size: 13 residues. Trimming took 4 bases from V and 7 from J, leaving 12 bases between them. Germline assignment: CDR1 SGHNT and CDR2 YYREEE (reference sequence).

CDR3 in amino acids: CASSLRQTSGIAETQYF. The CDR3 DNA reads as TGTGCCAGCAGCTTAAGACAGACTAGCGGGATTGCCGAGACCCAGTACTTC. J is TRBJ2-5 and V is TRBV11-2, with 11 bases identical to TRBD2. This CDR3 region has 17 residues. V lost 2 bases to trimming and J lost 5 bases; unmatched junction nucleotides: 10. The germline CDR1 and CDR2 sequences are SGHAT and FQNNGV.

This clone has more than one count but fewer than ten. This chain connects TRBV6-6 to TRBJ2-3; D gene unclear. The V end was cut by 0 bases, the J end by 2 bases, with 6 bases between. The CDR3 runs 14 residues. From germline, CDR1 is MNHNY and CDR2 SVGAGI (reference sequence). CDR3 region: CASSYSISTDTQYF. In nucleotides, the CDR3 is TGTGCCAGCAGTTACTCCATTTCCACAGATACGCAGTATTTT.

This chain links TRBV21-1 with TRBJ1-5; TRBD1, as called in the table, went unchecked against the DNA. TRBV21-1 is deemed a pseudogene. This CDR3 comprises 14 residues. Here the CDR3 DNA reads TGTGCCAGCACAAACCGGGACAGGCCCCAGGCCCAGCATTTT. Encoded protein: CASTNRDRPQAQHF.

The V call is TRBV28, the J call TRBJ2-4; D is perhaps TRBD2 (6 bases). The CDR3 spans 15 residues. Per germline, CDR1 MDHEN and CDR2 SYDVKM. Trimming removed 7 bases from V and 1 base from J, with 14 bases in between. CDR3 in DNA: TGTGCCAGCACTCCCCGGGAGCGGGCCAAAAACATTCAGTACTTC. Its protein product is CASTPRERAKNIQYF.

The DNA of the CDR3 is TGTGCCAGCAGCGACAACAGGGGGCTGGGTACGCAGTATTTT. This gives the protein CASSDNRGLGTQYF. This chain joins TRBV7-2 and TRBJ2-3; 9 bases fit TRBD1. This CDR3 comprises 14 residues. Trimming cost V 5 bases and J 8 bases; bases outside gene matches: 8. Germline V gene lookup returns CDR1 SGHTA and CDR2 FQGNSA.

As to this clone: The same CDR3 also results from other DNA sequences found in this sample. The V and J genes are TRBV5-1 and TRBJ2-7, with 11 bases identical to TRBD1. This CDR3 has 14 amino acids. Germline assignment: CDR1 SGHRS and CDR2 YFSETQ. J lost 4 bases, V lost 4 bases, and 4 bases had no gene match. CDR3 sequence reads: CASSPGQGAYEQYF. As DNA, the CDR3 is TGCGCCAGCAGCCCCGGACAGGGGGCGTACGAGCAGTACTTC.

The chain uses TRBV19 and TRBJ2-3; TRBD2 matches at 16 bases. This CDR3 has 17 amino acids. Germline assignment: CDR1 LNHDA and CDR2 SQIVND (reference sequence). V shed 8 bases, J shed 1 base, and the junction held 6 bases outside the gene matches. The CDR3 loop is CASAGTSGGAGTDTQYF. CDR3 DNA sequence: TGTGCCAGTGCCGGGACTAGCGGGGGGGCCGGCACAGATACGCAGTATTTT.

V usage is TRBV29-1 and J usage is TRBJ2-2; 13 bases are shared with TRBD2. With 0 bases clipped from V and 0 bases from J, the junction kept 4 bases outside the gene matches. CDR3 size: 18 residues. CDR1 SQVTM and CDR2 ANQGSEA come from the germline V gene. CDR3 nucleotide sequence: TGCAGCGTTGAAGATCGGACTAGCGGGGGCCCGAACACCGGGGAGCTGTTTTTT. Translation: CSVEDRTSGGPNTGELFF.

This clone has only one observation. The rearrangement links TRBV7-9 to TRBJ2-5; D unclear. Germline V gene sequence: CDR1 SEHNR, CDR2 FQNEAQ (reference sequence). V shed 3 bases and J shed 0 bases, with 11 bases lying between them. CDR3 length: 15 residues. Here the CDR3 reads CASSFLSSYQETQYF. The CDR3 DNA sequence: TGTGCCAGCAGCTTTTTGTCTTCGTACCAAGAGACCCAGTACTTC.

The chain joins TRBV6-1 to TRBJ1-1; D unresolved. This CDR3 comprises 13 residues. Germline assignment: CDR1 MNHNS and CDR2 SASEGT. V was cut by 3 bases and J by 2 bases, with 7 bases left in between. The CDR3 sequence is CASSEGSNTEAFF. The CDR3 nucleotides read TGTGCCAGCAGTGAGGGCAGCAACACTGAAGCTTTCTTT.

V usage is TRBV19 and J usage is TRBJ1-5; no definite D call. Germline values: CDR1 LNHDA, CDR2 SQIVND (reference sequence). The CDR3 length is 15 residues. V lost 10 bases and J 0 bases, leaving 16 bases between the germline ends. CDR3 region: CATNAMTRSNQPQHF. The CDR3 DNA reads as TGTGCCACCAATGCGATGACTCGTAGCAATCAGCCCCAGCATTTT.

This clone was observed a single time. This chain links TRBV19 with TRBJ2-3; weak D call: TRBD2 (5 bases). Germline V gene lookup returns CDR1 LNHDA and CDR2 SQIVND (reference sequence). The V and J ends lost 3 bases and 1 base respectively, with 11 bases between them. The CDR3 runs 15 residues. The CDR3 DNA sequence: TGTGCCAGTAGTATCCTAGCTGATCGCACAGATACGCAGTATTTT. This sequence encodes CASSILADRTDTQYF.

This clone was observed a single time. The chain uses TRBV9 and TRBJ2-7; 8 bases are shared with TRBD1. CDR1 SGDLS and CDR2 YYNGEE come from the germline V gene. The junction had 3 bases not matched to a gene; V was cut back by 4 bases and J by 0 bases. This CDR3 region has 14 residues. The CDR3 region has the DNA TGTGCCAGCAGCTCCGGACAGGGCTCCTACGAGCAGTACTTC. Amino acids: CASSSGQGSYEQYF.

CDR3 loop: CASSPPGIPYEQYF. The DNA for the CDR3 is TGTGCCAGCAGTCCCCCAGGGATCCCCTACGAGCAGTACTTC. The chain links TRBV28 to TRBJ2-7; tentative D call: TRBD1 (5 bases). CDR3 size: 14 residues. Trimming stripped 5 bases from V and 2 bases from J, with 13 bases between. Germline V gene data show CDR1 as MDHEN and CDR2 as SYDVKM. The entire variable domain, with the rest obtained from reference TRBV28 and TRBJ2-7, is as follows: DVKVTQSSRYLVKRTGEKVFLECVQDMDHENMFWYRQDPGLGLRLIYFSYDVKMKEKGDIPEGYSVSREKKERFSLILESASTNQTSMYLCASSPPGIPYEQYFGPGTRLTVT.

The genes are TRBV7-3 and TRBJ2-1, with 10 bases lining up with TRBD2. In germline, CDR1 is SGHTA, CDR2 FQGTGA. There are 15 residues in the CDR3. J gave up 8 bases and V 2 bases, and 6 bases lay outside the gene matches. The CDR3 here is CASSLSSGSVYEQFF. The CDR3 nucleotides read TGTGCCAGCAGCTTATCTAGCGGGAGTGTCTATGAGCAGTTCTTC.

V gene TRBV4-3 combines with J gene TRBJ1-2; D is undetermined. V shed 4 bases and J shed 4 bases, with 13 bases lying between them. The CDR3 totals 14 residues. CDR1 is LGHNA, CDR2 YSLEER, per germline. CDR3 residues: CASSPGGRLYGYTF. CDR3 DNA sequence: TGCGCCAGCAGCCCAGGTGGGAGGCTCTATGGCTACACCTTC.

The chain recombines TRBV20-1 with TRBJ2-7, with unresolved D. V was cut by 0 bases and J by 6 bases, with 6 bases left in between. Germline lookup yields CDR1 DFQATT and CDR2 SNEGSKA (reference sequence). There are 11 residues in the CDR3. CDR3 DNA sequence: TGCAGTGCTAGAGATCTTCGCGAGCAGTACTTC. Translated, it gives CSARDLREQYF.

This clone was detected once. The chain's CDR3 is CASSKRTGNYGYTF. The CDR3 DNA follows: TGTGCCAGCAGCAAACGGACAGGGAACTATGGCTACACCTTC. The chain combines TRBV9 with TRBJ1-2, with 8 bases matching TRBD1. Germline lookup yields CDR1 SGDLS and CDR2 YYNGEE. The junction had 4 bases not matched to a gene; V was cut back by 4 bases and J by 2 bases. The CDR3 has 14 amino acids. Supplemented by reference TRBV9 and TRBJ1-2, the full variable domain reads DSGVTQTPKHLITATGQRVTLRCSPRSGDLSVYWYQQSLDQGLQFLIQYYNGEERAKGNILERFSAQQFPDLHSELNLSSLELGDSALYFCASSKRTGNYGYTFGSGTRLTVV.

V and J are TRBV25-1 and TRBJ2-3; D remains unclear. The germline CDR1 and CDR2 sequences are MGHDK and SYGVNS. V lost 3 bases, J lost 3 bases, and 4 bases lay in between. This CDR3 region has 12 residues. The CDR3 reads CASSDRTDTQYF. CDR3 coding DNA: TGTGCCAGCAGTGACCGGACAGATACGCAGTATTTT.

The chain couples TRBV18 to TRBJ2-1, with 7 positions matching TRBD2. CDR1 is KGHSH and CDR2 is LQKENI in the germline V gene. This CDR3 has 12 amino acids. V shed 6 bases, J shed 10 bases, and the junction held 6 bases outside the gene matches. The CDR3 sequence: CASSGSGAEQFF. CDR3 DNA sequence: TGTGCCAGCTCGGGGAGCGGGGCGGAGCAGTTCTTC.